What follows describes a single TCR beta chain. No cognate antigen has been identified for it. There are no base qualities to consult, and no much larger clone falls within one base. The donors were 40 or so Caucasian individuals from Russia, aged roughly 6 to 100 years, who were systemically healthy. Around 9.9 milliliters of peripheral blood were collected from each donor into EDTA-treated Vacutainer tubes. Ficoll-Paque density-gradient centrifugation was used to isolate PBMCs, with at least 7 million obtained per sample. Trizol reagent was used to extract total RNA from the PBMCs, yielding at least 6 micrograms per sample. For every donor, an aliquot of PBMCs went through flow cytometry to measure the percentages of naive CD45RAhigh/CD27high T cells. This specimen belongs to a study of blood T cells in healthy people across ages (dated by TCRdb to between 2014 and 2017). Broadly, across the study: In model experiments, template switching captured about one uniquely barcoded TCR beta cDNA molecule for every two T cells. Using deep sequencing normalized with unique cDNA molecular identifiers, the study measured how TCR beta repertoire diversity changes with age. The donors were divided into four age groups: young (average roughly 15 years), middle-aged (approximately 39), aged (approximately 59) and long-lived (roughly 82). To avoid experimental bias, donors of different ages were distributed randomly across sequencing lanes. For two donors (one aged 18 to 29 and one aged 80 or older), the study analyzed two additional independent replicas of 1 million unique cDNA reads from the same blood draw. Summary of the overall study and its limitations: Because donor CMV infection status was unknown, age-related changes in expanded clonotypes were potentially confounded. A strong correlation was found between observed TCR beta diversity and the percentage of naive T cells measured by flow cytometry. Compared with the aged group, the long-lived group had more naive CD4+ T cells, fewer expanded clones and increased TCR diversity, a pattern suggesting age selection. Bulk unsorted PBMC profiling prevented conclusive comparison of naive and antigen-experienced compartments. Total diversity estimates from one million sequenced T cells were considered lower bounds and underestimates. Observed TCR beta diversity per million T cells fell roughly linearly with age, and a significant reduction was already apparent by age roughly 40.

V and J are trimmed by 0 bases and 7 bases, and the gene matches miss 7 bases of the junction. Taken from the germline V gene, the CDR1 and CDR2 loops are SGDLS and YYNGEE. CDR3 length: 16 amino acids, cysteine to phenylalanine. Of all the DNA, just the CDR3 is kept, 48 bases in frame from base 1. Receptor amplification or capture employed 5' RACE. Sequencing instrument: Illumina HiSeq 2500. A second 7 to 11 cycle PCR used a sample-barcoded 5' primer and a J-beta primer mix. A template-switch 5' adaptor carrying 12 random nucleotides introduced a unique molecular identifier onto each TCR beta cDNA molecule. At least 3 million CDR3-containing paired-end reads were obtained from each sample. All of the RNA was converted into first-strand cDNA using the Mint cDNA synthesis kit, with a TRBC-specific oligonucleotide serving as the primer. Following uracil-DNA glycosylase treatment, a first 18-cycle PCR with universal primers M1SS and BC2_uni_R was performed on all cDNA. In the authors' own workflow: Normalization of each sample was performed by random selection of 1 million high-quality reads, each carrying a distinct molecular identifier. Reads with shared molecular identifiers were discarded instead of being binned into consensus sequences. MiTCR, with a Q25 quality threshold and the strictest error-elimination algorithm, was used for CDR3 identification, clonotype clustering and error correction. Lower-bound total TCR beta diversity was estimated with a nonparametric unseen species model using Euler transformation. TCRdb passed the public sequencing reads through fastp at Q25 and MiXCR, retaining productive beta sequences. Rows matching on CDR3 protein sequence are summarized as one entry with the most common DNA and genes. TCRdb's processing, not the study's, gives the V and J calls here. Present in this sample are around 1.5 million distinct CDR3 sequences, roughly 32% of which were seen just once. The ten largest clones take up around 10% of the sample.

The rearranged segments are TRBV9 and TRBJ2-1; TRBD2 lines up with 10 middle nucleotides. Sequencing was carried out using blood. This receptor was taken from a woman in her thirties in good health. The CDR3 amino acid sequence is: CASSVARAGGQNEQFF. The DNA sequence reads TGTGCCAGCAGCGTAGCCAGAGCGGGGGGGCAGAATGAGCAGTTCTTC.